Described below is a single T cell receptor beta chain sequence and its context. Its antigen is not known. This sample is part of a study of cytomegalovirus exposure and HLA in healthy donors. Findings and limits, study-wide: Using the classifier, cytomegalovirus status was reportedly diagnosed with high specificity and sensitivity. Whilst most TCR sequences proved rare, a subset of public TCRs occurred across many donors.

CDR1 is SGHRS and CDR2 is YFSETQ in the germline V gene. The CDR3 contains 14 residues. Between the trimmed V and J ends, which lost 0 bases and 3 bases, there was a span of 9 bases. The data were produced by immunoSEQ multiplex PCR, yet TCRdb's version contains in-frame clones alone and is incomplete. Of about 140,000 clones in the sample, roughly 86% were seen once. The sequencing input was PBMCs. The chain has TRBV5-1 and TRBJ2-5, with D maybe TRBD2 (5 bases). The receptor was derived from a woman aged 30 to 39 in good health and CMV-seronegative. The CDR3 coding sequence is TGCGCCAGCAGCTTGGGGTCTAGCAAAGAGACCCAGTACTTC. As protein: CASSLGSSKETQYF.